The T cell receptor (beta chain) described here comes from a study of molecular identifiers for immune sequencing clone quantification. TCRdb analysed the PCR reads with MiXCR anew, one entry per CDR3 protein. The table has fewer than 350,000 distinct CDR3 sequences, 20% to 25% seen once. CDR1 and CDR2 (germline): PRHDT, FYEKMQ (reference sequence). This CDR3 is built from 13 residues. V lost 0 bases and J 7 bases, leaving 10 bases between the germline ends. The receptor's source is a human donor in good health. Some libraries in this study had Jurkat cell RNA spiked in. Sequenced sample: naive CD8+ T cells from blood, with Jurkat cell RNA spiked in. Subset indicated: FACS-sorted CD8+CD4-CCR7+CD45RA+ naive T cells. The chain has TRBV13 and TRBJ2-7; D remains unclear. The CDR3 DNA reads as TGTGCCAGCAGCTTAGGGTATGAGGAGGAGCAGTACTTC. Translated, it gives CASSLGYEEEQYF.